Here is one TCR beta chain with its context. Its antigen is unidentified. Total RNA extracted from each sample amounted to at least 5.5 micrograms. The CDR3 covers 18 residues. Trimming cost V 5 bases and J 11 bases; bases outside gene matches: 20. Sample-barcoded 5' priming and a J-beta primer mix drove a second PCR of roughly 7 to 11 cycles. Every single cDNA molecule received a tag from a template-switch adaptor with 12 random nucleotides. MiXCR, applied by TCRdb to the 5' RACE reads, yields one record per CDR3 protein. The repertoire holds some 1.6 million distinct CDR3 sequences, with around 35% as singletons. The sample comes from a study of blood T cells in healthy people across ages. Study results and limitations: The fall in TCR beta diversity per million T cells was roughly linear with age.

The clonotype comes from a woman in her twenties or thirties in good health. The sequenced sample was blood. V gene TRBV12-3 or TRBV12-4 combines with J gene TRBJ2-3; 12 bases are a match to TRBD2. CDR3 coding DNA: TGTGCCAGCAGTCTTATACTAGCGGGAGGAGGAGTATCAGATGTGCAGTATTTT. Protein product: CASSLILAGGGVSDVQYF.